These 20 T cell receptor beta chains came from one sample sequenced in a study of Graves' ophthalmopathy and Graves' hyperthyroidism. Scientists amplified the TCR beta CDR3 regions from RNA transcripts. Second-round multiplex PCR followed a first-round RT-PCR using HTBI primers. TCRdb re-derived calls from the multiplex PCR reads in MiXCR, one entry per CDR3 protein. The sample gives more than 150,000 distinct CDR3 sequences, roughly 37% of which show up once; about 5.8% is in the top ten. Sequencing input: peripheral blood. These receptors originate from a woman aged 40 to 50 with Graves' ophthalmopathy.

The chain couples TRBV28 to TRBJ1-1; no definite D call. This CDR3 has 11 residues. V lost 1 base and J lost 10, with 7 bases in between. CDR1 and CDR2 from the germline V gene are MDHEN and SYDVKM. CDR3 nucleotide sequence: TGTGCCAGCAGTTTATCCGGTCGAGCTTTCTTT. Residues: CASSLSGRAFF. The variable domain in full, with the rest retrieved from reference TRBV28 and TRBJ1-1, is DVKVTQSSRYLVKRTGEKVFLECVQDMDHENMFWYRQDPGLGLRLIYFSYDVKMKEKGDIPEGYSVSREKKERFSLILESASTNQTSMYLCASSLSGRAFFGQGTRLTVV.

This clonotype was observed a single time. In DNA form, the CDR3 reads TGTGCCAGCAGCTTAGACCTAGCGGGAGAGGGAGCCAAAAACATTCAGTACTTC. As protein: CASSLDLAGEGAKNIQYF. J is TRBJ2-4 and V is TRBV7-8; TRBD2 matches 10 bases. Germline V lookup: CDR1 SGHVS, CDR2 FQNEAQ. Unmatched junction bases numbered 6, after V lost 1 base and J lost 0 bases. The CDR3 runs to 18 residues.

The sample holds many counts of this clonotype. The CDR3 protein is CASNAGDYGYTF. The CDR3 DNA is TGTGCCAGCAACGCAGGAGATTATGGCTACACCTTC. The chain is built from TRBV28 and TRBJ1-2; D ambiguous. V dropped 7 bases and J dropped 5 bases, with 11 bases sitting between them. The CDR3 consists of 12 residues. Germline V lookup: CDR1 MDHEN, CDR2 SYDVKM.

The chain combines TRBV6-2 or TRBV6-3 with TRBJ2-7; D is unclear. V gave up 0 bases and J gave up 3 bases, with 9 bases separating them. CDR1 is MNHEY, CDR2 SVGEGT, per germline. The CDR3 extends over 14 amino acids. DNA of the CDR3: TGTGCCAGCAGTTACTCGATGGCCAACTACGAGCAGTACTTC. Residues: CASSYSMANYEQYF.

This chain links TRBV5-1 with TRBJ1-2; 7 bases match TRBD1. The CDR3 consists of 16 residues. V dropped 0 bases and J dropped 1; count of bases not matched to a gene: 6. The germline gives CDR1 SGHRS, CDR2 YFSETQ. The DNA for the CDR3 is TGCGCCAGCAGCTTGGACAGGGGAGGGATTAACTATGGCTACACCTTC. This encodes CASSLDRGGINYGYTF.

This clonotype was counted at least ten times. This chain uses TRBV11-1 with TRBJ1-2; D is possibly TRBD1 (5 bases). The CDR3 loop spans 17 amino acids. V was pared by 2 bases and J by 2 bases, with 18 bases between. Per germline, CDR1 SGHAT and CDR2 FQDESV (reference sequence). The CDR3, as DNA: TGTGCCAGCAGCTTATTAGTGGGGGGGAACAACAACTATGGCTACACCTTC. Its translation is CASSLLVGGNNNYGYTF.

This clonotype was seen at least ten times. The chain carries TRBV6-5 and TRBJ1-5; D remains ambiguous. Germline loops: CDR1 MNHEY, CDR2 SVGAGI. V lost 7 bases, J lost 0 bases, and 16 bases lay in between. This CDR3 contains 16 residues. The CDR3 DNA sequence: TGTGCCAGCACCTGGAGCCGGGGTGTTAGCAATCAGCCCCAGCATTTT. Translating gives CASTWSRGVSNQPQHF.

In its sample, this clonotype was seen many times. The rearrangement links TRBV28 to TRBJ1-5, with D hard to call. Germline V gene data show CDR1 as MDHEN and CDR2 as SYDVKM. V lost 1 base to trimming and J lost 4 bases, with 14 bases between them. The CDR3 is made up of 16 amino acids. CDR3 loop: CASSLFVAVDNQPQHF. The CDR3 DNA reads TGTGCCAGCAGTTTATTCGTAGCGGTGGATAATCAGCCCCAGCATTTT.

The CDR3 DNA follows: TGTGCCAGCAGCTTAGGCCCCGGGACCGATCAGCATTTT. Translating it yields CASSLGPGTDQHF. This chain connects TRBV7-2 to TRBJ1-5, with a weak D call TRBD1 (5 bases). Germline V gene lookup returns CDR1 SGHTA and CDR2 FQGNSA. Trimming removed 1 base at V and 13 bases at J, with 14 bases between. CDR3 length: 13 residues.

In this sample, this clonotype turned up many times. The chain recombines TRBV12-3 or TRBV12-4 with TRBJ1-5; 7 bases match TRBD1. V dropped 5 bases and J dropped 7; count of bases not matched to a gene: 8. This CDR3 contains 14 residues. The CDR3, as DNA: TGTGCCAGCAGTCCGACAGGGAACAACCAGCCCCAGCATTTT. It encodes CASSPTGNNQPQHF.

The rearrangement joins TRBV6-1 to TRBJ1-6, with D maybe TRBD1 (6 bases). The V end was cut by 7 bases, the J end by 7 bases, with 17 bases between. CDR3 length: 15 residues. Germline CDR1 MNHNS, CDR2 SASEGT. CDR3 in DNA: TGTGCCAGCAAAGTACAGGGATGGGTGAATTCACCCCTCCACTTT. Amino acids: CASKVQGWVNSPLHF.

The rearrangement uses TRBV28 and TRBJ1-1; D is unclear. The germline V gene encodes CDR1 MDHEN and CDR2 SYDVKM. V gave up 2 bases and J gave up 2 bases, with 9 bases separating them. The CDR3 totals 14 residues. CDR3: CASSLVQSNTEAFF. The CDR3 DNA is TGTGCCAGCAGTTTAGTACAGTCCAACACTGAAGCTTTCTTT.

There are many counts of this clonotype. The chain recombines TRBV5-5 with TRBJ1-1; D unclear. Germline CDR1 is SGHKS and CDR2 is YYEKEE (reference sequence). V dropped 1 base and J dropped 2 bases, with 9 bases sitting between them. The CDR3 totals 14 residues. The CDR3 reads CASSLRRINTEAFF. The CDR3 DNA reads TGTGCCAGCAGCTTGCGCAGGATTAACACTGAAGCTTTCTTT. Complete variable domain (other parts from reference TRBV5-5 and TRBJ1-1): DAGVTQSPTHLIKTRGQQVTLRCSPISGHKSVSWYQQVLGQGPQFIFQYYEKEERGRGNFPDRFSARQFPNYSSELNVNALLLGDSALYLCASSLRRINTEAFFGQGTRLTVV.

In DNA form, the CDR3 reads TGTGCCAGCAGTTTGTCTCTGCCGGGAAGGCAAGAGACCCAGTACTTC. Translating it yields CASSLSLPGRQETQYF. The gene calls are TRBV28 and TRBJ2-5; a possible D gene is TRBD2 (5 bases). With 3 bases removed from V and 2 bases from J, the gap between germline ends came to 16 bases. The CDR3 consists of 16 residues. The germline V gene has CDR1 MDHEN and CDR2 SYDVKM.

This clonotype has a count of ten or more. The chain joins TRBV15 to TRBJ1-1, with D perhaps matching TRBD1 (5 bases). The CDR3 contains 16 residues. The V gene lost 0 bases and the J gene lost 4 bases, with 15 bases spanning the gap. The germline V gene encodes CDR1 LNHNV and CDR2 YYDKDF (reference sequence). The CDR3 nucleotides are TGTGCCACCAGCAGAGATAGGTCGGGGGGGTCCACTGAAGCTTTCTTT. Protein product: CATSRDRSGGSTEAFF.

This sequence joins TRBV30 and TRBJ1-1, with 7 bases aligning to TRBD1. The V segment lost 2 bases and the J segment 3 bases; nucleotides outside the gene matches: 12. Germline V gene data show CDR1 as GTSNPN and CDR2 as SVGIG (reference sequence). This CDR3 is built from 16 residues. CDR3: CAWSIPRQGRDTEAFF. CDR3 bases: TGTGCCTGGAGTATTCCTCGACAGGGAAGGGACACTGAAGCTTTCTTT.

Written as DNA, the CDR3 is TGTGCCTGGAGGACGGGACTCACGAACACTGAAGCTTTCTTT. Translation: CAWRTGLTNTEAFF. The V and J genes are TRBV30 and TRBJ1-1, with a tentative D call TRBD1 (5 bases). V lost 3 bases to trimming and J lost 1 base, with 12 bases between them. CDR1 and CDR2 (germline): GTSNPN, SVGIG (reference sequence). This CDR3 region has 14 residues.

This clonotype was seen repeatedly, ten times or more. The chain combines TRBV6-5 with TRBJ1-5, with D perhaps matching TRBD1 (5 bases). The CDR3 has 13 residues. Germline lookup yields CDR1 MNHEY and CDR2 SVGAGI. Trimming stripped 3 bases from V and 4 bases from J, with 7 bases between. CDR3 loop: CASSYGTNQPQHF. CDR3 nucleotides: TGTGCCAGCAGTTATGGGACTAATCAGCCCCAGCATTTT.

In its sample, this clonotype was seen many times. The rearrangement joins TRBV7-2 to TRBJ1-5, with 8 positions matching TRBD1. J gave up 2 bases and V 1 base, and 1 base lay outside the gene matches. Germline lookup yields CDR1 SGHTA and CDR2 FQGNSA. This CDR3 comprises 15 residues. This CDR3 reads CASSLVGQGNQPQHF. The CDR3 region has the DNA TGTGCCAGCAGCTTAGTGGGACAGGGCAATCAGCCCCAGCATTTT.

In this sample, this clonotype turned up once. The gene calls are TRBV7-2 and TRBJ2-5; D unclear. Germline V gene lookup returns CDR1 SGHTA and CDR2 FQGNSA. Trimming removed 5 bases from V and 2 bases from J, with 12 bases in between. The CDR3 has 14 amino acids. CDR3 coding DNA: TGTGCCAGCAGCCCGCAGATGGGACAAGAGACCCAGTACTTC. This translates into CASSPQMGQETQYF.